This T cell receptor beta chain was retrieved from a study of beta chain features in type 1 diabetes. Sequencing targeted expressed TCRB transcripts, as all isolated RNA had been reverse transcribed. The data were produced by immunoSEQ multiplex PCR, yet TCRdb's version contains in-frame clones alone and is incomplete. The sample consists of about 240,000 clones, about 26% of them appearing once. The CDR3 length is 11 residues. Germline values: CDR1 MGHDK, CDR2 SYGVNS. The V and J ends lost 5 bases and 10 bases respectively, with 11 bases between them. The study's findings and limits: Comparison showed that naive, central memory and Treg TCRB repertoires appeared more similar among patients than among healthy donors. cDNA-based sequencing might over-represent cells highly expressing TCR.

This clone was counted many times. Its cognate antigen is unknown. The source material was central memory CD4+ T cells from blood. The origin of this receptor is a man in his thirties or forties in good health. The V gene is TRBV25-1, the J gene TRBJ1-1, with no clear D. CDR3 in DNA: TGTGCCAGCAGTTACAGCAGCCGAGCTTTCTTT. It translates to CASSYSSRAFF.